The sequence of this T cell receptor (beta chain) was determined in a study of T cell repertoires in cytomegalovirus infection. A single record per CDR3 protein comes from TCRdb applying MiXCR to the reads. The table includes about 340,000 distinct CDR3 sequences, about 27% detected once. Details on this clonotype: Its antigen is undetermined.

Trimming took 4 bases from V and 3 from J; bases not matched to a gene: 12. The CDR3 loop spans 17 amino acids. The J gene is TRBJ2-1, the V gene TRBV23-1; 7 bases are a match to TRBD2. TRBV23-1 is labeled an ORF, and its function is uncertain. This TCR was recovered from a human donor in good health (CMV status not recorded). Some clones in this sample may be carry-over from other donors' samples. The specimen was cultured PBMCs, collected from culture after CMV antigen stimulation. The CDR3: CASSPPRGSGIYNEQFF. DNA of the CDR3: TGCGCCAGCAGTCCGCCGAGGGGCAGCGGGATCTACAATGAGCAGTTCTTC.